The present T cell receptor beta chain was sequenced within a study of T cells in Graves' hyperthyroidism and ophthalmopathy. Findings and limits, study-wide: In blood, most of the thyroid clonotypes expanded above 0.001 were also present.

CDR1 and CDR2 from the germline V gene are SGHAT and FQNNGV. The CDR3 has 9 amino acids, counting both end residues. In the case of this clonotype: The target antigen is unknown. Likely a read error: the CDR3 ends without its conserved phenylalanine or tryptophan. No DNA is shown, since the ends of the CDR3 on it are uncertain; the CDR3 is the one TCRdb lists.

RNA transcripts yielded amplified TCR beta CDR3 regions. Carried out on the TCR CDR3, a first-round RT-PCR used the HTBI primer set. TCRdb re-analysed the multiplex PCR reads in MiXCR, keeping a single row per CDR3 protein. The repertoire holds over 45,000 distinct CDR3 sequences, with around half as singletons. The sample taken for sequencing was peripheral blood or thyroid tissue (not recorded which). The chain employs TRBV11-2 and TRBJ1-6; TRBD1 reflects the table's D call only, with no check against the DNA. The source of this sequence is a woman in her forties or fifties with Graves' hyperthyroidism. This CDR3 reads CASSPRPPG.